This T cell receptor beta chain was profiled in a study of early T cells in non-severe SARS-CoV-2 infection. Turning to the study itself: Sequencing of bulk RNA from unsorted whole blood was done, without chain pairing. Study conclusions and caveats: Using VDJdb, the matching emphasized anti-spike CD8 responses while missing private and CD4 specificities.

Per the germline V gene, CDR1 is SGHAT and CDR2 is FQNNGV. CDR3 length equals 10 residues. Trimming removed 5 bases at V and 7 bases at J, with 6 bases between. A note on this clonotype: Antigen specificity is unknown. The CDR3 end shows no conserved phenylalanine or tryptophan, and so a read error is likely.

Molecules of cDNA were individually given unique molecular identifiers that were attached to them. Via MiXCR, TCRdb re-called the 5' RACE reads, giving one row per CDR3 protein. The data hold under 80,000 distinct CDR3 sequences, with roughly 10% observed a single time. Sequenced material: whole blood. The receptor was isolated from an adult who was a healthcare worker with PCR-confirmed SARS-CoV-2 infection or an uninfected control (not recorded which). The chain joins TRBV11-2 to TRBJ2-7; D is unclear. This CDR3 reads CASSGWEQYC. As DNA, the CDR3 is TGTGCCAGCAGCGGGTGGGAGCAGTACTGC.